A selection of T cell receptor beta chains follows, all from one sample in a study of T-cell reconstitution after alpha-beta-depleted transplantation in children. MiXCR, applied by TCRdb to the PCR reads, yields one record per CDR3 protein. The repertoire holds some 120,000 distinct CDR3 sequences, with about 9.4% as singletons. Specimen: PBMCs, collected before TCRalphabeta/CD19-depleted stem cell transplant. The receptors here all came from a boy aged 2-15 years with acute lymphoblastic leukemia, due to receive a stem cell transplant. The CDR3 runs from the conserved cysteine through the conserved F or W. The order of the fields is J gene, D gene, clone size, V gene, CDR3 protein, CDR3 DNA. A D gene is named only where the DNA matches it firmly. Size is stated for part of the rows, as once, few or many counts, or as a class when the clone is expanded.

J: TRBJ2-1; D: .; size: .; V: TRBV5-6; CDR3: CASSLANSRYNEQFF; DNA: TGTGCCAGCAGCCTCGCGAACTCAAGATACAATGAGCAGTTCTTC
J: TRBJ1-1; D: .; size: .; V: TRBV20-1; CDR3: CSARGVLANTEAFF; DNA: TGCAGTGCTAGGGGAGTCTTGGCCAACACTGAAGCTTTCTTT
J: TRBJ1-1; D: .; size: .; V: TRBV10-2; CDR3: CASSQVGTEAFF; DNA: TGCGCCAGCAGTCAGGTCGGGACTGAAGCTTTCTTT
J: TRBJ2-1; D: .; size: many; V: TRBV5-1; CDR3: CASSILGYDNNEQFF; DNA: TGCGCCAGCAGTATCCTTGGGTACGACAACAATGAGCAGTTCTTC
J: TRBJ2-5; D: .; size: .; V: TRBV7-8; CDR3: CASSPLRGKETQYF; DNA: TGTGCCAGCAGCCCTCTTCGGGGGAAAGAGACCCAGTACTTC
J: TRBJ2-3; D: .; size: many; V: TRBV20-1; CDR3: CSASPRGHSTDTQYF; DNA: TGCAGTGCTAGTCCCAGGGGACACAGCACAGATACGCAGTATTTT
J: TRBJ1-5; D: .; size: .; V: TRBV11-3; CDR3: CASSLDRQGYSNQPQHF; DNA: TGTGCCAGCAGCTTAGATCGGCAGGGATATAGCAATCAGCCCCAGCATTTT
J: TRBJ2-7; D: TRBD2; size: few; V: TRBV19; CDR3: CASKLGGVEPYEQYF; DNA: TGTGCCAGTAAACTCGGGGGGGTTGAACCCTACGAGCAGTACTTC
J: TRBJ2-3; D: TRBD2; size: .; V: TRBV7-6; CDR3: CASSPRGRAGTVTDTQYF; DNA: TGTGCCAGCAGCCCGCGCGGGCGAGCGGGGACTGTCACAGATACGCAGTATTTT
J: TRBJ2-1; D: .; size: many; V: TRBV20-1; CDR3: CSARDAAGPTRNEQFF; DNA: TGCAGTGCTAGAGATGCGGCGGGACCCACTAGGAATGAGCAGTTCTTC
J: TRBJ2-1; D: TRBD1; size: few; V: TRBV6-1; CDR3: CASSPNRGRGRSYNEQFF; DNA: TGTGCCAGCAGTCCAAACAGGGGACGTGGACGTTCCTACAATGAGCAGTTCTTC
J: TRBJ1-2; D: .; size: .; V: TRBV5-1; CDR3: CASRGEPGSNYGYTF; DNA: TGCGCCAGCAGGGGGGAACCGGGGTCCAACTATGGCTACACCTTC
J: TRBJ2-1; D: TRBD2; size: many; V: TRBV20-1; CDR3: CSARLAGYNEQFF; DNA: TGCAGTGCTAGACTAGCGGGCTACAATGAGCAGTTCTTC
J: TRBJ2-1; D: TRBD2; size: .; V: TRBV4-1; CDR3: CASSQDRTSGRVNEQFF; DNA: TGCGCCAGCAGCCAAGATAGGACTAGCGGGAGGGTCAATGAGCAGTTCTTC
J: TRBJ2-1; D: .; size: .; V: TRBV29-1; CDR3: CSVKDPPWRFF; DNA: TGCAGCGTTAAGGACCCCCCGTGGCGGTTCTTC
J: TRBJ2-3; D: TRBD1; size: few; V: TRBV28; CDR3: CASSQNRGQLADTQYF; DNA: TGTGCCAGCAGCCAAAACAGGGGACAGTTGGCAGATACGCAGTATTTT